Listed below are T cell receptor beta chains from one sample, sequenced in a study of T-cell reconstitution after alpha-beta-depleted transplantation in children. From the PCR reads, TCRdb called clonotypes with MiXCR, one entry per CDR3 protein. The sample consists of around 420,000 distinct CDR3 sequences, roughly 17% of them appearing once. The specimen was PBMCs, mostly from graft donor cells, collected 360 days after TCRalphabeta/CD19-depleted stem cell transplant. These receptors all come from a boy in the first two years of life who had a stem cell transplant for Wiskott-Aldrich syndrome, so the T cells may come from the graft donor. The CDR3 runs from the conserved cysteine through the conserved F or W. The D gene is left open where the match is weak. Clone size is not always given. Where it is, it says once, few, many or a class for expanded clones.

v_gene: TRBV4-3; d_gene: -; j_gene: TRBJ2-7; abundance: few; CDR3nt: TGCGCCAGCAGCCAAGAAGGACGGGGCTCCTACGAGCAGTACTTC; CDR3aa: CASSQEGRGSYEQYF
v_gene: TRBV10-3; d_gene: -; j_gene: TRBJ2-3; abundance: few; CDR3nt: TGTGCCATCAGTGGATATAGACCAGATACGCAGTATTTT; CDR3aa: CAISGYRPDTQYF
v_gene: TRBV19; d_gene: -; j_gene: TRBJ2-5; abundance: few; CDR3nt: TGTGCCAGCGGACGGTGGGAGACCCAGTACTTC; CDR3aa: CASGRWETQYF
v_gene: TRBV5-1; d_gene: TRBD2; j_gene: TRBJ2-3; abundance: few; CDR3nt: TGCGCCAGCAGCTTGGTACTAGCGGGATCCGATACGCAGTATTTT; CDR3aa: CASSLVLAGSDTQYF
v_gene: TRBV30; d_gene: TRBD1; j_gene: TRBJ1-5; abundance: many; CDR3nt: TGTGCCTGGACCATGACAGGGCGCGGAGATCAGCCCCAGCATTTT; CDR3aa: CAWTMTGRGDQPQHF
v_gene: TRBV29-1; d_gene: TRBD1; j_gene: TRBJ2-1; abundance: -; CDR3nt: TGCAGCGTTGACCAGGGGGCTTACAATGAGCAGTTCTTC; CDR3aa: CSVDQGAYNEQFF
v_gene: TRBV12-3/TRBV12-4; d_gene: -; j_gene: TRBJ2-6; abundance: -; CDR3nt: TGTGCCAGCAGTTTTTTCCGGGTTCCTGGGGCCAACGTCCTGACTTTC; CDR3aa: CASSFFRVPGANVLTF
v_gene: TRBV5-5; d_gene: TRBD1; j_gene: TRBJ2-7; abundance: few; CDR3nt: TGTGCCAGCAGCTGGGACAGAAACGAGCAGTACTTC; CDR3aa: CASSWDRNEQYF
v_gene: TRBV21-1; d_gene: -; j_gene: TRBJ2-7; abundance: -; CDR3nt: TGTGCCAGCAGCAATCAGTGGAAGTACTTC; CDR3aa: CASSNQWKYF
v_gene: TRBV4-3; d_gene: TRBD2; j_gene: TRBJ2-1; abundance: -; CDR3nt: TGCGCCAGCAGCCAAGCCGGCGGGGGGACTTCTTTCAATGAGCAGTTCTTC; CDR3aa: CASSQAGGGTSFNEQFF
v_gene: TRBV7-2; d_gene: TRBD1; j_gene: TRBJ2-1; abundance: -; CDR3nt: TGTGCCAGCAGCCGGACCGGGACAGGGTTCTACAATGAGCAGTTCTTC; CDR3aa: CASSRTGTGFYNEQFF
v_gene: TRBV7-9; d_gene: -; j_gene: TRBJ2-1; abundance: -; CDR3nt: TGTGCCAGCAGAACCTCCGGGACCCATGAGCAGTTCTTC; CDR3aa: CASRTSGTHEQFF
v_gene: TRBV7-9; d_gene: -; j_gene: TRBJ2-1; abundance: -; CDR3nt: TGTGCCAGCACCGTGGCGGGGATCGGCAATGAGCAGTTCTTC; CDR3aa: CASTVAGIGNEQFF
v_gene: TRBV7-9; d_gene: -; j_gene: TRBJ1-4; abundance: many; CDR3nt: TGTGCCAGCAGCCCCTCCGGGTCTCGTAATGAAAAACTGTTTTTT; CDR3aa: CASSPSGSRNEKLFF
v_gene: TRBV5-1; d_gene: -; j_gene: TRBJ1-2; abundance: -; CDR3nt: TGCGCCAGCAGCCCACCGGGGGCCAAGGGCTACACCTTC; CDR3aa: CASSPPGAKGYTF
v_gene: TRBV6-5; d_gene: TRBD1; j_gene: TRBJ1-1; abundance: -; CDR3nt: TGTGCCAGCAGTTGGGGGGACAGGGCCAACACTGAAGCTTTCTTT; CDR3aa: CASSWGDRANTEAFF
v_gene: TRBV15; d_gene: -; j_gene: TRBJ1-5; abundance: -; CDR3nt: TGTGCCACCAGCAGACCCAGGACAGAAAATAGCAATCAGCCCCAGCATTTT; CDR3aa: CATSRPRTENSNQPQHF
v_gene: TRBV12-3/TRBV12-4; d_gene: -; j_gene: TRBJ2-2; abundance: few; CDR3nt: TGTGCCAGCAGCCCGGGGGCGAACACCGGGGAGCTGTTTTTT; CDR3aa: CASSPGANTGELFF
v_gene: TRBV11-2; d_gene: -; j_gene: TRBJ2-3; abundance: many; CDR3nt: TGTGCCAGCAGCGCTAGCCTAGTGGTGGGTACGCAGTATTTT; CDR3aa: CASSASLVVGTQYF
v_gene: TRBV10-3; d_gene: TRBD1; j_gene: TRBJ2-5; abundance: few; CDR3nt: TGTGCCATCAGGACAGGGGGGTCGGAGACCCAGTACTTC; CDR3aa: CAIRTGGSETQYF
v_gene: TRBV5-5; d_gene: -; j_gene: TRBJ2-7; abundance: -; CDR3nt: TGTGCCAGCAGCTTCCCCCCATGGTACGAGCAGTACTTC; CDR3aa: CASSFPPWYEQYF
v_gene: TRBV6-1; d_gene: -; j_gene: TRBJ1-5; abundance: few; CDR3nt: TGTGCCAGCAACCCGGGAAGGTTGACAGCTAGCAATCAGCCCCAGCATTTT; CDR3aa: CASNPGRLTASNQPQHF
v_gene: TRBV12-3/TRBV12-4; d_gene: -; j_gene: TRBJ1-5; abundance: -; CDR3nt: TGTGCCAGCAGTTTAGGGGTGGGCAATCAGCCCCAGCATTTT; CDR3aa: CASSLGVGNQPQHF
v_gene: TRBV11-2; d_gene: -; j_gene: TRBJ2-1; abundance: few; CDR3nt: TGTGCCAGCAGCTTAGCCAGAGCTTCCGGGACCAATGAGCAGTTCTTC; CDR3aa: CASSLARASGTNEQFF
v_gene: TRBV5-1; d_gene: -; j_gene: TRBJ2-3; abundance: -; CDR3nt: TGCGCCAGCAGCCACAGCGGAGCAAGCACAGATACGCAGTATTTT; CDR3aa: CASSHSGASTDTQYF
v_gene: TRBV12-3/TRBV12-4; d_gene: -; j_gene: TRBJ2-7; abundance: -; CDR3nt: TGTGCCAGCAGTTTCAGACTAGGGGCAGGGGAGCAGTACTTC; CDR3aa: CASSFRLGAGEQYF
v_gene: TRBV13; d_gene: -; j_gene: TRBJ2-7; abundance: -; CDR3nt: TGTGCCAGCAGGAGGGGGGGAGGGCCCTACGAGCAGTACTTC; CDR3aa: CASRRGGGPYEQYF
v_gene: TRBV7-2; d_gene: -; j_gene: TRBJ2-5; abundance: -; CDR3nt: TGTGCCAGCAGTTCTAATCTAGGAGTTCAGTACTTC; CDR3aa: CASSSNLGVQYF